Listed here are 27 T cell receptor beta chains from one sample, sequenced in a study of control samples from healthy donors and cancer patients (TCRdb year 2020). The library was produced with the immunoSEQ multiplex PCR assay. TCRdb provides this immuneACCESS table in a form limited to in-frame rearrangements. Some clones are lacking; in checked studies, under half of them reflect an unresolved V gene, and why the rest are absent is not known. The sample yields roughly 120,000 clones; over 85% were counted once. The ten most abundant clones make up 3.6% of the sample. Sequencing was done on a sample of blood. The source of these receptors is a young man in good health.

The V and J genes are TRBV7-9 and TRBJ2-5, with 10 bases lining up with TRBD1. CDR1 and CDR2 from the germline V gene are SEHNR and FQNEAQ (reference sequence). The CDR3 totals 16 residues. J gave up 7 bases and V 0 bases, and 8 bases lay outside the gene matches. The CDR3 sequence is CASSLALGTGDGTQYF. The CDR3 DNA is TGTGCCAGCAGCTTAGCGCTAGGGACAGGGGACGGGACCCAGTACTTC.

This rearrangement joins TRBV28 to TRBJ1-2; D remains ambiguous. Trimming took 6 bases from V and 10 from J, leaving 15 bases between them. The germline gives CDR1 MDHEN, CDR2 SYDVKM. The CDR3 spans 12 residues. The CDR3 nucleotides are TGTGCCAGCAGCCAACAAGGAATTGACTACACCTTC. Protein product: CASSQQGIDYTF.

V gene TRBV9 combines with J gene TRBJ2-5, with TRBD1 identical over 11 bases. Germline CDR1 and CDR2: SGDLS and YYNGEE. Trimming cost V 4 bases and J 2 bases; bases outside gene matches: 4. The CDR3 is made up of 15 amino acids. The CDR3 loop is CASSTGTGGQETQYF. CDR3 nucleotide sequence: TGTGCCAGCAGCACCGGGACAGGGGGGCAAGAGACCCAGTACTTC.

The chain recombines TRBV19 with TRBJ1-2, with TRBD1 matching 8 bases. CDR3 size: 13 residues. Germline lookup yields CDR1 LNHDA and CDR2 SQIVND (reference sequence). V lost 5 bases, J lost 8 bases, and 7 bases stayed unmatched. This CDR3 reads CASSLGRGQGYTF. In nucleotides, the CDR3 is TGTGCCAGTAGTCTGGGCAGGGGGCAAGGCTACACCTTC.

The chain joins TRBV7-9 to TRBJ1-1; no clear D gene. The CDR3 extends over 13 amino acids. V dropped 4 bases and J dropped 3 bases, with 9 bases sitting between them. Germline loops: CDR1 SEHNR, CDR2 FQNEAQ (reference sequence). As DNA, the CDR3 is TGTGCCAGCAGCTGGGGTGCGGACACTGAAGCTTTCTTT. This encodes CASSWGADTEAFF.

The chain uses TRBV6-5 and TRBJ1-5, with 9 bases that match TRBD1. This CDR3 region has 15 residues. CDR1 MNHEY and CDR2 SVGAGI come from the germline V gene. The ends lost 6 bases at V and 2 bases at J; junction bases unmatched: 5. CDR3 sequence (DNA): TGTGCCAGCAGCACGGACAGGGGCGGCAATCAGCCCCAGCATTTT. Its translation: CASSTDRGGNQPQHF.

The V gene is TRBV28, the J gene TRBJ1-4; 8 bases line up with TRBD1. CDR1 MDHEN and CDR2 SYDVKM come from the germline V gene. Unmatched junction bases numbered 11, after V lost 6 bases and J lost 8 bases. CDR3 length: 15 amino acids. This CDR3 reads CASSHVQGAREKLFF. CDR3 DNA: TGTGCCAGCAGCCATGTTCAGGGGGCCAGAGAAAAACTGTTTTTT.

The V call is TRBV7-9, the J call TRBJ2-7; perhaps TRBD1 as D (5 bases). Germline V CDR1 and CDR2: SEHNR, FQNEAQ (reference sequence). The CDR3 covers 17 residues. Trimming removed 0 bases from V and 0 bases from J, with 15 bases in between. As DNA, the CDR3 is TGTGCCAGCAGCTTAGCGATAGGGGCTTGGGGCTCCTACGAGCAGTACTTC. Amino acid sequence: CASSLAIGAWGSYEQYF.

The V and J genes are TRBV2 and TRBJ2-7; D might be TRBD1 (5 bases). The germline V and J ends were trimmed by 9 bases and 4 bases, with 7 bases remaining between them. The CDR3 is 10 residues long. Germline CDR1 reads SNHLY; CDR2 reads FYNNEI. The CDR3 spells CASQGYEQYF. The CDR3 coding sequence is TGTGCCAGTCAGGGATACGAGCAGTACTTC.

V usage is TRBV3-1 (or the pseudogene TRBV3-2) and J usage is TRBJ2-2; the D is unclear. In germline, CDR1 is LGHDT, CDR2 YNNKEL (reference sequence). V was trimmed by 4 bases and J by 5 bases, leaving 8 bases between them. This CDR3 is built from 13 residues. The CDR3 nucleotides are TGTGCCAGCAGCCCTCAGAGAACCGGGGAGCTGTTTTTT. Its protein is CASSPQRTGELFF.

This chain uses TRBV7-9 with TRBJ2-7; possible D gene TRBD2, 6 bases. V lost 1 base and J lost 1, with 11 bases in between. In germline, CDR1 is SEHNR, CDR2 FQNEAQ (reference sequence). The CDR3 contains 15 residues. CDR3 protein: CASSLGRRGSYEQYF. CDR3 bases: TGTGCCAGCAGCTTAGGTCGACGGGGGTCCTACGAGCAGTACTTC.

The rearrangement joins TRBV19 to TRBJ1-5; D might be TRBD1 (5 bases). Trimming shortened V by 4 bases and J by 2 bases, and 24 bases separated the two germline ends. The CDR3 runs 19 residues. Germline V lookup: CDR1 LNHDA, CDR2 SQIVND (reference sequence). The CDR3 protein is CASSRSRGRSWEGNQPQHF. The CDR3 bases are TGTGCCAGTAGTAGATCCCGGGGCCGCTCCTGGGAGGGCAATCAGCCCCAGCATTTT.

This chain joins TRBV4-1 and TRBJ2-7, with D perhaps matching TRBD1 (5 bases). The CDR3 extends over 16 amino acids. CDR1 and CDR2 from the germline V gene are MGHRA and YSYEKL. The V end lost 4 bases, the J end lost 2 bases, and 18 bases lay between the germline ends. CDR3 nucleotide sequence: TGCGCCAGCAGCCTAAGTTTCGGGCAGGGCCCCTACGAGCAGTACTTC. This encodes CASSLSFGQGPYEQYF.

V is TRBV19 and J is TRBJ2-1, with TRBD2 identical over 12 bases. This CDR3 region has 14 residues. Trimming removed 8 bases from V and 8 bases from J; junction bases left unmatched: 7. Looked up from germline, CDR1 is LNHDA and CDR2 is SQIVND (reference sequence). CDR3 coding DNA: TGTGCCAGTTCGACTAGCGGGGGAATAGATGAGCAGTTCTTC. Protein: CASSTSGGIDEQFF.

The V and J genes are TRBV5-5 and TRBJ2-1, with unresolved D. CDR1 and CDR2 from the germline V gene are SGHKS and YYEKEE (reference sequence). This CDR3 region has 13 residues. With 0 bases removed from V and 4 bases from J, the gap between germline ends came to 5 bases. The CDR3 sequence is CASSLGIYNEQFF. The CDR3 bases are TGTGCCAGCAGCTTGGGAATTTACAATGAGCAGTTCTTC.

J is TRBJ1-5 and V is TRBV20-1; D is unclear. The CDR3 is made up of 11 amino acids. Germline V gives CDR1 DFQATT, CDR2 SNEGSKA (reference sequence). The V end lost 5 bases, the J end lost 3 bases, and 5 bases lay between the germline ends. In DNA, the CDR3 is TGCAGTGCTGGATTCAATCAGCCCCAGCATTTT. It specifies CSAGFNQPQHF.

The V call is TRBV4-3, the J call TRBJ2-7, with D possibly matching TRBD1 (5 bases). CDR3 size: 15 residues. Trimming shortened V by 0 bases and J by 0 bases, and 9 bases separated the two germline ends. Germline-derived CDR1 and CDR2 are LGHNA and YSLEER. The CDR3 nucleotides are TGCGCCAGCAGCCAAGATCAGGGTTACTCCTACGAGCAGTACTTC. Translation: CASSQDQGYSYEQYF.

The chain couples TRBV5-6 to TRBJ1-1, with 7 bases that match TRBD1. This CDR3 comprises 13 residues. V shed 8 bases, J shed 6 bases, and the junction held 10 bases outside the gene matches. The germline CDR1 and CDR2 sequences are SGHDT and YYEEEE. The CDR3 loop reads CASTRQGSSEAFF. The DNA of the CDR3 is TGTGCCAGTACGAGACAGGGTTCCTCTGAAGCTTTCTTT.

This rearrangement joins TRBV28 to TRBJ1-5; no clear D gene. Germline V gene data show CDR1 as MDHEN and CDR2 as SYDVKM. V lost 5 bases and J lost 4, with 18 bases in between. The CDR3 has 16 amino acids. CDR3 nucleotide sequence: TGTGCCAGCAGTCCTTATCTGGTATTGGGGAATCAGCCCCAGCATTTT. This gives the protein CASSPYLVLGNQPQHF.

This chain connects TRBV6-6 to TRBJ1-3, with D maybe TRBD1 (6 bases). Germline loops: CDR1 MNHNY, CDR2 SVGAGI (reference sequence). The CDR3 contains 16 residues. Deletions cut 6 bases from V and 0 bases from J, with 15 bases between. The CDR3, as DNA: TGTGCCAGCAGGGGGGGCTCCAGCAACTCTGGAAACACCATATATTTT. This sequence encodes CASRGGSSNSGNTIYF.

The DNA of the CDR3 is TGTGCCAGCAGTGAGAATGGCAGGAATCAGCCCCAGCATTTT. Protein: CASSENGRNQPQHF. The chain carries TRBV2 and TRBJ1-5; D is uncertain. Per germline, CDR1 SNHLY and CDR2 FYNNEI. V lost 3 bases and J 4 bases, leaving 10 bases between the germline ends. The CDR3 contains 14 residues. Complete variable domain (other parts from reference TRBV2 and TRBJ1-5): EPEVTQTPSHQVTQMGQEVILRCVPISNHLYFYWYRQILGQKVEFLVSFYNNEISEKSEIFDDQFSVERPDGSNFTLKIRSTKLEDSAMYFCASSENGRNQPQHFGDGTRLSIL.

The V gene is TRBV19, the J gene TRBJ2-7, with unresolved D. Germline assignment: CDR1 LNHDA and CDR2 SQIVND (reference sequence). V lost 3 bases and J lost 2, with 8 bases in between. The CDR3 contains 13 residues. This CDR3 reads CASSIQGPYEQYF. The DNA for the CDR3 is TGTGCCAGTAGTATCCAAGGTCCCTACGAGCAGTACTTC.

This clone was detected once. The V and J genes are TRBV28 and TRBJ2-7; possibly TRBD1 for D (5 bases). V lost 3 bases to trimming and J lost 3 bases, with 12 bases between them. The CDR3 runs 14 residues. Germline V gene data show CDR1 as MDHEN and CDR2 as SYDVKM. In DNA form, the CDR3 reads TGTGCCAGCAGTTTGACAGCCGTCAACTACGAGCAGTACTTC. Encoded protein: CASSLTAVNYEQYF.

This chain links TRBV19 with TRBJ2-1, with D perhaps assigned TRBD1 or TRBD2 (7 bases each). V was pared by 3 bases and J by 7 bases, with 13 bases between. The CDR3 is 14 residues long. The germline V gene has CDR1 LNHDA and CDR2 SQIVND (reference sequence). The CDR3 DNA follows: TGTGCCAGTAGTATCCAGGGGGGGTGGAATGAGCAGTTCTTC. Translation: CASSIQGGWNEQFF.

This clone was detected only a few times. The chain uses TRBV4-1 and TRBJ1-3, with 7 bases fitting TRBD1. Germline assignment: CDR1 MGHRA and CDR2 YSYEKL. This CDR3 region has 15 residues. The ends lost 0 bases at V and 5 bases at J; junction bases unmatched: 4. CDR3 nucleotides: TGCGCCAGCAGCCAAGACCGGGACAGAAGAAACACCATATATTTT. This codes for CASSQDRDRRNTIYF.

The chain employs TRBV2 and TRBJ2-1, with D perhaps assigned TRBD1 or TRBD2 (5 bases each). CDR1 is SNHLY and CDR2 is FYNNEI in the germline V gene. CDR3 length: 12 residues. Trimming left V 6 bases short and J 9 bases short, with 12 bases between. The chain's CDR3 is CASSARESEQFF. The CDR3 bases are TGTGCCAGCAGCGCCAGGGAGAGTGAGCAGTTCTTC.

For the CDR3, the DNA is TGTGCCAGCAGTGAAGCGCGGGAGACCCAGTACTTC. Amino acids: CASSEARETQYF. The chain has TRBV6-1 and TRBJ2-5; no clear D. The V and J ends lost 0 bases and 5 bases respectively, with 4 bases between them. The CDR3 runs 12 residues. Germline CDR1 reads MNHNS; CDR2 reads SASEGT.